These 25 T cell receptor beta chains originate from one sample sequenced in a study of shared clonotypes between healthy human individuals. Sequenced by immunoSEQ multiplex PCR; TCRdb stores in-frame clones only, minus some. The table includes millions of clones, approximately 95% detected once. Naive CD8 cells lacked CD45RO, underwent positive selection for CCR7 and left out terminally differentiated effector memory CD45RA+ cells. Specimen: naive CD8+ T cells sorted from blood. Receptors originate from a man younger than 35 in good health.

Only one count was recorded for this clone. The V call is TRBV4-1, the J call TRBJ1-6; a possible D gene is TRBD1 (5 bases). This CDR3 has 16 amino acids. Between the trimmed V and J ends, which lost 3 bases and 6 bases, there was a span of 15 bases. Looked up from germline, CDR1 is MGHRA and CDR2 is YSYEKL. CDR3 in DNA: TGCGCCAGCAGCCAGGCTGAGGGGACTCTTAATTCACCCCTCCACTTT. It specifies CASSQAEGTLNSPLHF.

The chain links TRBV10-2 to TRBJ1-2; 9 bases agree with TRBD1. Germline CDR1 WSHSY, CDR2 SAAADI. The CDR3 length is 15 residues. Losses at the gene ends were 5 bases for V and 2 bases for J; bases not matched to a gene: 6. CDR3: CASSTPGTGNYGYTF. The DNA for the CDR3 is TGCGCCAGCAGTACCCCCGGGACAGGGAACTATGGCTACACCTTC.

The chain carries TRBV15 and TRBJ2-3; 7 bases agree with TRBD2. The germline gives CDR1 LNHNV, CDR2 YYDKDF (reference sequence). V gave up 1 base and J gave up 4 bases; unmatched junction bases: 5. The CDR3 has 15 amino acids. Here the CDR3 DNA reads TGTGCCACCAGCAGAGTCACGGGAGGTGCAGATACGCAGTATTTT. It yields the protein CATSRVTGGADTQYF. The full variable domain, rest sourced from reference TRBV15 and TRBJ2-3, is DAMVIQNPRYQVTQFGKPVTLSCSQTLNHNVMYWYQQKSSQAPKLLFHYYDKDFNNEADTPDNFQSRRPNTSFCFLDIRSPGLGDTAMYLCATSRVTGGADTQYFGPGTRLTVL.

This chain links TRBV7-9 with TRBJ2-5; D is uncertain. Trimming took off 5 bases at V and 1 base at J, with 11 bases between the two ends. This CDR3 is 14 amino acids long. Per germline, CDR1 SEHNR and CDR2 FQNEAQ (reference sequence). CDR3 DNA sequence: TGTGCCAGCAGCCAATCGGAAAGCCAAGAGACCCAGTACTTC. Protein: CASSQSESQETQYF.

The J gene is TRBJ1-4, the V gene TRBV2; D uncertain. The CDR3 totals 15 residues. The V and J ends lost 7 bases and 6 bases respectively, with 18 bases between them. CDR1 and CDR2 (germline): SNHLY, FYNNEI. The CDR3 DNA sequence: TGTGCCAGCATGGCGGGCCGGTTTCCGTATGAAAAACTGTTTTTT. As protein: CASMAGRFPYEKLFF.

The chain combines TRBV4-3 with TRBJ2-1; D might be TRBD2 (6 bases). Germline CDR1 is LGHNA and CDR2 is YSLEER. This CDR3 contains 13 residues. Between the trimmed V and J ends, which lost 2 bases and 7 bases, there was a span of 9 bases. CDR3 region: CASSQTRENEQFF. CDR3 in DNA: TGCGCCAGCAGCCAAACACGGGAGAATGAGCAGTTCTTC.

The chain joins TRBV5-1 to TRBJ2-1, with 9 bases identical to TRBD1. The CDR3 is 15 amino acids. Germline V CDR1 and CDR2: SGHRS, YFSETQ. The V segment lost 7 bases and the J segment 6 bases; nucleotides outside the gene matches: 11. The CDR3: CASSPGQGLTNEQFF. CDR3 nucleotides: TGCGCCAGCTCGCCCGGACAGGGGTTAACCAATGAGCAGTTCTTC.

The chain is built from TRBV7-9 and TRBJ2-5; TRBD2 matches at 7 bases. The CDR3 length is 13 residues. The V gene end was trimmed by 3 bases and the J gene end by 3 bases; junction bases not matched to a gene: 1. The germline gives CDR1 SEHNR, CDR2 FQNEAQ (reference sequence). Written as DNA, the CDR3 is TGTGCCAGCAGCTTTACTAGCGAAGAGACCCAGTACTTC. Translating it yields CASSFTSEETQYF.

The rearrangement uses TRBV7-2 and TRBJ1-5, with D possibly being TRBD1 (6 bases). CDR1 SGHTA and CDR2 FQGNSA come from the germline V gene. The V and J ends lost 6 bases and 0 bases respectively, with 12 bases between them. This CDR3 has 15 amino acids. CDR3 nucleotide sequence: TGTGCCAGCAGGGTAGCAGGGGATAGCAATCAGCCCCAGCATTTT. Protein sequence: CASRVAGDSNQPQHF.

The chain employs TRBV6-5 and TRBJ2-3; D call uncertain. The V end was cut by 1 base, the J end by 2 bases, with 10 bases between. Germline assignment: CDR1 MNHEY and CDR2 SVGAGI. This CDR3 comprises 15 residues. CDR3 loop: CASSYFGLFTDTQYF. The CDR3 nucleotides are TGTGCCAGCAGTTACTTTGGGCTATTCACAGATACGCAGTATTTT.

The chain recombines TRBV10-3 with TRBJ2-1, with D possibly TRBD2 on 5 matching bases. The CDR3 is 14 residues long. CDR1 and CDR2 from the germline V gene are ENHRY and SYGVKD. Trimming removed 4 bases from V and 5 bases from J, with 12 bases in between. The DNA for the CDR3 is TGTGCCATCAGTGGGGAGACAAGAAACAATGAGCAGTTCTTC. Its translation is CAISGETRNNEQFF.

This chain joins TRBV7-2 and TRBJ2-2, with 12 bases fitting TRBD2. Germline V gene lookup returns CDR1 SGHTA and CDR2 FQGNSA. The CDR3 runs to 18 residues. With 5 bases clipped from V and 1 base from J, the junction kept 8 bases outside the gene matches. The CDR3: CASSLYLTSGGNTGELFF. The CDR3 nucleotides read TGTGCCAGCAGCCTATATCTGACTAGCGGGGGGAACACCGGGGAGCTGTTTTTT.

The chain recombines TRBV30 with TRBJ1-6; D perhaps matches TRBD1 (6 bases). The CDR3 spans 15 residues. Trimming took off 1 base at V and 10 bases at J, with 17 bases between the two ends. Germline V CDR1 and CDR2: GTSNPN, SVGIG (reference sequence). The CDR3: CAWSDLLQGVSPLHF. CDR3 nucleotide sequence: TGTGCCTGGAGTGATCTTCTACAGGGTGTGTCACCCCTCCACTTT.

The V call is TRBV5-5, the J call TRBJ2-2; weak D call: TRBD1 (5 bases). The germline V and J ends were trimmed by 0 bases and 4 bases, with 10 bases remaining between them. There are 15 residues in the CDR3. Per the germline V gene, CDR1 is SGHKS and CDR2 is YYEKEE (reference sequence). Written as DNA, the CDR3 is TGTGCCAGCAGCTTGGATGCAGGGATCACCGGGGAGCTGTTTTTT. This translates into CASSLDAGITGELFF.

The chain has TRBV29-1 and TRBJ2-2; no firm D call. The germline V gene has CDR1 SQVTM and CDR2 ANQGSEA. This CDR3 region has 15 residues. Trimming shortened V by 4 bases and J by 2 bases, and 14 bases separated the two germline ends. The DNA of the CDR3 is TGCAGCGTTGTTTCGGCAGGCTTCAACACCGGGGAGCTGTTTTTT. This encodes CSVVSAGFNTGELFF.

In the case of this clone: The same CDR3 is also encoded by other DNA sequences in this sample. The rearrangement links TRBV27 to TRBJ1-5; possibly TRBD1 for D (5 bases). The CDR3 is 15 amino acids. The V and J ends lost 3 bases and 7 bases respectively, with 16 bases between them. CDR1 is MNHEY, CDR2 SMNVEV, per germline (reference sequence). In DNA form, the CDR3 reads TGTGCCAGCAGTTTGGGGCAGGGTGGGGGGCAGCCCCAGCATTTT. Its translation is CASSLGQGGGQPQHF.

The chain uses TRBV4-1 and TRBJ2-3, with D possibly being TRBD2 (7 bases). Germline CDR1 reads MGHRA; CDR2 reads YSYEKL. The CDR3 length is 16 residues. Trimming left V 4 bases short and J 1 base short, with 15 bases between. This CDR3 is CASSPVGGGGTDTQYF. CDR3 DNA sequence: TGCGCCAGCAGCCCGGTGGGGGGGGGCGGCACAGATACGCAGTATTTT.

This clone occurred once. The chain employs TRBV2 and TRBJ2-7; D possibly matches TRBD1 or TRBD2 (5 bases each). CDR3 size: 15 residues. Germline CDR1 is SNHLY and CDR2 is FYNNEI. With 2 bases removed from V and 3 bases from J, the gap between germline ends came to 14 bases. CDR3 nucleotides: TGTGCCAGCAGTGAAAGCGCAGGGAGCCTCTACGAGCAGTACTTC. Translated, it gives CASSESAGSLYEQYF. The variable domain in full, completed from reference TRBV2 and TRBJ2-7, reads EPEVTQTPSHQVTQMGQEVILRCVPISNHLYFYWYRQILGQKVEFLVSFYNNEISEKSEIFDDQFSVERPDGSNFTLKIRSTKLEDSAMYFCASSESAGSLYEQYFGPGTRLTVT.

J is TRBJ1-1 and V is TRBV27; 9 bases are a match to TRBD1. V lost 5 bases and J lost 1; bases outside the gene matches: 2. This CDR3 is built from 14 residues. Germline lookup yields CDR1 MNHEY and CDR2 SMNVEV (reference sequence). The CDR3 region is CASSTTGGNTEAFF. The CDR3, as DNA: TGTGCCAGCAGTACGACAGGGGGGAACACTGAAGCTTTCTTT.

The rearrangement joins TRBV6-5 to TRBJ2-7; 7 bases are shared with TRBD1. CDR1 and CDR2 (germline): MNHEY, SVGAGI. V shed 5 bases, J shed 0 bases, and the junction held 7 bases outside the gene matches. The CDR3 length is 15 residues. The CDR3 reads CASSAGTESSYEQYF. CDR3 in DNA: TGTGCCAGCAGTGCCGGGACAGAGAGCTCCTACGAGCAGTACTTC.

The gene calls are TRBV13 and TRBJ2-7, with 7 bases aligning to TRBD1. Germline V CDR1 and CDR2: PRHDT, FYEKMQ (reference sequence). The V gene end was trimmed by 7 bases and the J gene end by 5 bases; junction bases not matched to a gene: 5. CDR3 size: 12 residues. CDR3 nucleotide sequence: TGTGCCAGCACGACAGGGAACGACGAGCAGTACTTC. Protein: CASTTGNDEQYF. Combining the CDR3 with reference TRBV13 and TRBJ2-7 gives the whole variable domain AAGVIQSPRHLIKEKRETATLKCYPIPRHDTVYWYQQGPGQDPQFLISFYEKMQSDKGSIPDRFSAQQFSDYHSELNMSSLELGDSALYFCASTTGNDEQYFGPGTRLTVT.

A single count supports this clone. V usage is TRBV27 and J usage is TRBJ1-4, with D possibly matching TRBD1 (5 bases). The V end lost 10 bases, the J end lost 0 bases, and 12 bases lay between the germline ends. The CDR3 totals 14 residues. Germline V gene lookup returns CDR1 MNHEY and CDR2 SMNVEV (reference sequence). The CDR3 sequence: CATGGGATNEKLFF. DNA of the CDR3: TGTGCCACGGGGGGGGGAGCAACTAATGAAAAACTGTTTTTT.

The V and J genes are TRBV27 and TRBJ2-1, with 9 bases identical to TRBD2. V was pared by 0 bases and J by 5 bases, with 2 bases of the junction left unmatched. Germline V gives CDR1 MNHEY, CDR2 SMNVEV (reference sequence). The CDR3 covers 15 residues. As DNA, the CDR3 is TGTGCCAGCAGTTTATCGCTAGCGGGGAACAATGAGCAGTTCTTC. It encodes CASSLSLAGNNEQFF.

Regarding this clone: Other nucleotide sequences in the sample specify the same CDR3. The V and J genes are TRBV6-6 and TRBJ2-7; no reliable D call. CDR1 and CDR2 (germline): MNHNY, SVGAGI (reference sequence). This CDR3 region has 15 residues. Trimming removed 0 bases at V and 0 bases at J, with 9 bases between. Here the CDR3 reads CASSYSGPSSYEQYF. The CDR3 bases are TGTGCCAGCAGTTACTCCGGGCCCAGCTCCTACGAGCAGTACTTC.

The rearrangement joins TRBV4-1 to TRBJ2-2; possibly TRBD2 for D (5 bases). The germline CDR1 and CDR2 sequences are MGHRA and YSYEKL. This CDR3 has 14 amino acids. V was trimmed by 8 bases and J by 5 bases, leaving 15 bases between them. CDR3 nucleotides: TGCGCCAGCTCCCGGGGAGCTGGAACCGGGGAGCTGTTTTTT. It translates to CASSRGAGTGELFF.